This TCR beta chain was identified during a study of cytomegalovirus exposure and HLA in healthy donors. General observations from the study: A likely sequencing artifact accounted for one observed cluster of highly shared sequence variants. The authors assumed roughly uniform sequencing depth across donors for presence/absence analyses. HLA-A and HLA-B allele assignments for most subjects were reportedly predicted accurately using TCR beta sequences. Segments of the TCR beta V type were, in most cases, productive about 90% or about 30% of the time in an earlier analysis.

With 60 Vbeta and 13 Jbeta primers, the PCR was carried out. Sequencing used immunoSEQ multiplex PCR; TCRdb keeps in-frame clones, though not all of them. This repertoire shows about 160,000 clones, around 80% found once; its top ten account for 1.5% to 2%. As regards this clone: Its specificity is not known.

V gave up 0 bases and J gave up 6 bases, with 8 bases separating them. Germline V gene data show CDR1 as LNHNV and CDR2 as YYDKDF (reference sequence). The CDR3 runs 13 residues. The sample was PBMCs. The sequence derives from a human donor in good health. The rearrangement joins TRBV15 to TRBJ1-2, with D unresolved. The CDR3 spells CATSRDRRDGYTF. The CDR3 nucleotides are TGTGCCACCAGCAGAGATCGTCGGGATGGCTACACCTTC.